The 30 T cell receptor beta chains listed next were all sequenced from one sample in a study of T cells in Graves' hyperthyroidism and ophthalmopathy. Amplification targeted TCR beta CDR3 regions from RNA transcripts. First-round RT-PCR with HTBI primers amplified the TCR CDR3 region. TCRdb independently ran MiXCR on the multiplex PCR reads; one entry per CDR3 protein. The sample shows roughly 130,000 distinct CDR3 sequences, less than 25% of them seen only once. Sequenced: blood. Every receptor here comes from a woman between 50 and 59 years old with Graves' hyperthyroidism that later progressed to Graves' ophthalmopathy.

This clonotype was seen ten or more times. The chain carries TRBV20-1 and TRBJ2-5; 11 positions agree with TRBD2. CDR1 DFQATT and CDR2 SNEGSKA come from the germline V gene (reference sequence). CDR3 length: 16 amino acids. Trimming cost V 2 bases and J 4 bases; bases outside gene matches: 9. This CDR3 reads CSARSLLAGVAETQYF. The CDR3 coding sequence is TGCAGTGCTAGATCTCTACTAGCGGGAGTGGCAGAGACCCAGTACTTC.

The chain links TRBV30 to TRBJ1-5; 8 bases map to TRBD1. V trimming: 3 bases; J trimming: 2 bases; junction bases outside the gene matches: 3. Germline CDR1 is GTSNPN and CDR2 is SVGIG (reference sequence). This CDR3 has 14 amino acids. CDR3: CAWRATGGNQPQHF. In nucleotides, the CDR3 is TGTGCCTGGAGAGCGACAGGGGGCAATCAGCCCCAGCATTTT.

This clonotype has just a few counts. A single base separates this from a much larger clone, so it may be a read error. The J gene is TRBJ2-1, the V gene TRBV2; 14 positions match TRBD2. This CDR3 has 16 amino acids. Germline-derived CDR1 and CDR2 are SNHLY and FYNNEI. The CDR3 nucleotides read TGTGCCGGCAGTTATGGGACTAGCGGGAGAACGTATGAGCAGTTCTTC. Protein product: CAGSYGTSGRTYEQFF.

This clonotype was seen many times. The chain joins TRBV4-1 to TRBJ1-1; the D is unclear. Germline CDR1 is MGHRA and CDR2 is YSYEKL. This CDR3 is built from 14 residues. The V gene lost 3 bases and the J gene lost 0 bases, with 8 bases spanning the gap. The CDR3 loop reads CASSHMGMNTEAFF. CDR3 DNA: TGCGCCAGCAGCCACATGGGGATGAACACTGAAGCTTTCTTT.

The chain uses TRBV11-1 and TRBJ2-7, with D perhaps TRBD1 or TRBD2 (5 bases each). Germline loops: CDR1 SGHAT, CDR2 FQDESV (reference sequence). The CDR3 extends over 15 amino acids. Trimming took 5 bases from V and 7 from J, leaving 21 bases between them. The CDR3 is CASSRTGTVPGEQYF. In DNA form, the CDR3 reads TGTGCCAGCAGCAGAACCGGGACGGTGCCGGGGGAGCAGTACTTC.

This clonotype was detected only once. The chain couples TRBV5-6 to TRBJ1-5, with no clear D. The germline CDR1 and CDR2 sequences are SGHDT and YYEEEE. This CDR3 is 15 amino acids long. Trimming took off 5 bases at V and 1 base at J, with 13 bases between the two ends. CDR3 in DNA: TGTGCCAGCAGTCGTACAGCCCCGAGCAATCAGCCCCAGCATTTT. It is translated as CASSRTAPSNQPQHF.

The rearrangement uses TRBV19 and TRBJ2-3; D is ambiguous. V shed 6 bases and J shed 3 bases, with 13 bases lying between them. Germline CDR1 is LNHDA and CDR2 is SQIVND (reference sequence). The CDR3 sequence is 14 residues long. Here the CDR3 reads CASSRGYGTDTQYF. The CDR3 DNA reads TGTGCCAGTAGCAGAGGCTACGGAACAGATACGCAGTATTTT. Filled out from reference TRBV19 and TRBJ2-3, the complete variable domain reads DGGITQSPKYLFRKEGQNVTLSCEQNLNHDAMYWYRQDPGQGLRLIYYSQIVNDFQKGDIAEGYSVSREKKESFPLTVTSAQKNPTAFYLCASSRGYGTDTQYFGPGTRLTVL.

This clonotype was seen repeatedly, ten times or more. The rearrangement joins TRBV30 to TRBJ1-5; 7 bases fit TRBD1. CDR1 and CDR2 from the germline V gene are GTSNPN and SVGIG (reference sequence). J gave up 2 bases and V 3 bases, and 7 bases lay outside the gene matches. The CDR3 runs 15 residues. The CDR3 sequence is CAWRDNGQGNQPQHF. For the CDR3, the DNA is TGTGCCTGGAGGGACAATGGACAGGGCAATCAGCCCCAGCATTTT. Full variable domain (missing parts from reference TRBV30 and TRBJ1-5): SQTIHQWPATLVQPVGSPLSLECTVEGTSNPNLYWYRQAAGRGLQLLFYSVGIGQISSEVPQNLSASRPQDRQFILSSKKLLLSDSGFYLCAWRDNGQGNQPQHFGDGTRLSIL.

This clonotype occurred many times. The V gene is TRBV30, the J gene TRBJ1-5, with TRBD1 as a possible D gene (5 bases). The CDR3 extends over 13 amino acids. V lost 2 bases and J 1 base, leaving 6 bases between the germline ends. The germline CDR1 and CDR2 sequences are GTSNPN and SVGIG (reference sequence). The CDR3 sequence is CAWSHRSNQPQHF. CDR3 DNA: TGTGCCTGGAGTCACAGGAGCAATCAGCCCCAGCATTTT.

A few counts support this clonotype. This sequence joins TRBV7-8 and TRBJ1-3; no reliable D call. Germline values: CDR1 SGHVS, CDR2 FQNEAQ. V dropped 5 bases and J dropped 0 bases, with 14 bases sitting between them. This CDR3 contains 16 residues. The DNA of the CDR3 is TGTGCCAGCAGCCATCCGGGTTTACCCTCTGGAAACACCATATATTTT. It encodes CASSHPGLPSGNTIYF.

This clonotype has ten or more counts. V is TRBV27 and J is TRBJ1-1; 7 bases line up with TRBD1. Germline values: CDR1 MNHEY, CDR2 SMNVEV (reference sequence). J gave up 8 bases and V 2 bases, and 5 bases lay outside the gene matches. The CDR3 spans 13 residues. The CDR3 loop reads CASSLPGQAEAFF. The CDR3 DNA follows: TGTGCCAGCAGTTTACCTGGACAGGCGGAAGCTTTCTTT.

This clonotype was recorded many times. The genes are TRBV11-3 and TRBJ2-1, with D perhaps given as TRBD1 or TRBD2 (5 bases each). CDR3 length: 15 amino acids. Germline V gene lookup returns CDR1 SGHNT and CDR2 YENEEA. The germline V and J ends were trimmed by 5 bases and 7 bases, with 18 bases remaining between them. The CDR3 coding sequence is TGTGCCAGCAGCCGAGGGGCGGAGTCCGGAAATGAGCAGTTCTTC. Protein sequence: CASSRGAESGNEQFF.

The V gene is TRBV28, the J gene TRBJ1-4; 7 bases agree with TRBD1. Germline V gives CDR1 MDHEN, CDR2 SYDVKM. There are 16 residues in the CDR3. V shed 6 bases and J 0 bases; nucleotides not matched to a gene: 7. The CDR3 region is CASSPTGDPTNEKLFF. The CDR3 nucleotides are TGTGCCAGCAGCCCTACAGGGGATCCAACTAATGAAAAACTGTTTTTT.

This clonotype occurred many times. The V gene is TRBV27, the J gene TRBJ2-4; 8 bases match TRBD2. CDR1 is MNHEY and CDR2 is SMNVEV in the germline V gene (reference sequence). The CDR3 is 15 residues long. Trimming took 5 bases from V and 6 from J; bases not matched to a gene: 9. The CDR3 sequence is CASSERAGVRNIQYF. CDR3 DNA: TGTGCCAGCAGTGAACGAGCGGGAGTACGAAACATTCAGTACTTC.

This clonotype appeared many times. The CDR3 coding sequence is TGCAGTGCTAGGCGACAGGGGACGATGAACACTGAAGCTTTCTTT. Its protein product is CSARRQGTMNTEAFF. This chain joins TRBV20-1 and TRBJ1-1; TRBD1 matches 8 bases. Germline assignment: CDR1 DFQATT and CDR2 SNEGSKA (reference sequence). The CDR3 loop spans 15 amino acids. The ends lost 3 bases at V and 0 bases at J; junction bases unmatched: 6.

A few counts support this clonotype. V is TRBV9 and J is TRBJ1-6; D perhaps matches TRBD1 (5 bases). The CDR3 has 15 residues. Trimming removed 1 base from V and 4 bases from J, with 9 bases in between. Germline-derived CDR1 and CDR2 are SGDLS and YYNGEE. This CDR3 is CASSVSGQYNSPLHF. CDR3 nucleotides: TGTGCCAGCAGCGTATCGGGGCAATATAATTCACCCCTCCACTTT.

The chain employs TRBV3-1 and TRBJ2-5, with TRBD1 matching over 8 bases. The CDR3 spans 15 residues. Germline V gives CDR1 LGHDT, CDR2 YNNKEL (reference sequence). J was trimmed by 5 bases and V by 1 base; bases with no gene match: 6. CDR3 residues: CASSQGTGSGETQYF. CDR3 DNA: TGTGCCAGCAGCCAAGGGACAGGGAGCGGGGAGACCCAGTACTTC.

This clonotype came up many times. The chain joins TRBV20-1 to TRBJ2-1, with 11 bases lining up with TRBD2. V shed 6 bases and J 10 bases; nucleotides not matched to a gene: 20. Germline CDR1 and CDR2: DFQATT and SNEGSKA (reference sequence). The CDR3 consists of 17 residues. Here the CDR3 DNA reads TGCAGTGCCCCGGGCGGGGTAGCGGGAGGGAGAAGCGACGAGCAGTTCTTC. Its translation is CSAPGGVAGGRSDEQFF.

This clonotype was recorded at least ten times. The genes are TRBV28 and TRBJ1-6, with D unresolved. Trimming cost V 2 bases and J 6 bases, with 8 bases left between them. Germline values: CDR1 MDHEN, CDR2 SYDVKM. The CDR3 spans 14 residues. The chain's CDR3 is CASSLEHSNSPLHF. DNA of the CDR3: TGTGCCAGCAGTTTAGAACATAGTAATTCACCCCTCCACTTT.

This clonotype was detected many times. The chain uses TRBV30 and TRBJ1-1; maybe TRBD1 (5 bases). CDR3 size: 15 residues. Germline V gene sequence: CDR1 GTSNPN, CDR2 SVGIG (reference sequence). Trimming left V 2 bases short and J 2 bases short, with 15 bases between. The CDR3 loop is CAWSWGVSANTEAFF. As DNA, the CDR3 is TGTGCCTGGAGTTGGGGGGTTTCGGCAAACACTGAAGCTTTCTTT.

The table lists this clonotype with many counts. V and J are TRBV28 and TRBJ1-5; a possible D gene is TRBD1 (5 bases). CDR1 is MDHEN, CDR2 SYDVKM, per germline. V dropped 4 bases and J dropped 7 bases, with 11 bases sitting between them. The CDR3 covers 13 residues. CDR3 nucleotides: TGTGCCAGCAGTTGGGGGGAAGGACAGCCCCAGCATTTT. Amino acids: CASSWGEGQPQHF. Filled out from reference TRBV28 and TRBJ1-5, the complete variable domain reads DVKVTQSSRYLVKRTGEKVFLECVQDMDHENMFWYRQDPGLGLRLIYFSYDVKMKEKGDIPEGYSVSREKKERFSLILESASTNQTSMYLCASSWGEGQPQHFGDGTRLSIL.

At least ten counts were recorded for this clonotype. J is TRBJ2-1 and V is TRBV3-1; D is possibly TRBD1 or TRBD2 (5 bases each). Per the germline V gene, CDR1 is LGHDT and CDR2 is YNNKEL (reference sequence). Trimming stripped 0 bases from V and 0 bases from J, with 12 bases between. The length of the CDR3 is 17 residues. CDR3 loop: CASSQDLWGSSYNEQFF. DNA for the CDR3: TGTGCCAGCAGCCAAGATTTGTGGGGGAGCTCCTACAATGAGCAGTTCTTC.

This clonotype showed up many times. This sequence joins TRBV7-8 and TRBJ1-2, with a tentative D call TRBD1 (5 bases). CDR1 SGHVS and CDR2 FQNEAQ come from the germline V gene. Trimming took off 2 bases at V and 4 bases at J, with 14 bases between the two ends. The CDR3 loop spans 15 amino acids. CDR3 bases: TGTGCCAGCAGCTTAAGTCCGGGCCAGGGCTATGGCTACACCTTC. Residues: CASSLSPGQGYGYTF.

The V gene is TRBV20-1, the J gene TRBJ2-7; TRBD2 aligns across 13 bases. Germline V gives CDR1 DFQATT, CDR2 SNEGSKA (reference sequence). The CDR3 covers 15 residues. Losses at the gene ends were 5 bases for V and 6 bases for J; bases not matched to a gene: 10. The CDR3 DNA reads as TGCAGTGCTCCCCTCACTAGCGGGAGGGTTGGCGAGCAGTACTTC. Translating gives CSAPLTSGRVGEQYF.

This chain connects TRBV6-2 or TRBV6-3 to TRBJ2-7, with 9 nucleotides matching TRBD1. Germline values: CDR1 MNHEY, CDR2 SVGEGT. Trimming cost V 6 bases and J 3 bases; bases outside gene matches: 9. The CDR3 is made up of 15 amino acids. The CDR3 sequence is CASSPHRDRDYEQYF. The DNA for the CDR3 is TGTGCCAGCAGCCCACACCGGGACAGGGACTACGAGCAGTACTTC.

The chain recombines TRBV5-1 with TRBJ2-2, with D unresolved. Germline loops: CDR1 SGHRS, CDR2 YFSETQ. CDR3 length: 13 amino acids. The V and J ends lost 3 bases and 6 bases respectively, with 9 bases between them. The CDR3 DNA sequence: TGCGCCAGCAGCTCACTTCGTGCCGGGGAGCTGTTTTTT. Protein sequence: CASSSLRAGELFF.

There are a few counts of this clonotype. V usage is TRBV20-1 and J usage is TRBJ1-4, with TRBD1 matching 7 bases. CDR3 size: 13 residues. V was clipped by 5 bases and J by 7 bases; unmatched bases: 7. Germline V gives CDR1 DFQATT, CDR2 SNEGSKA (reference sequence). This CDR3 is CSAEGQAGEKLFF. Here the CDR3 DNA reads TGCAGTGCTGAAGGACAGGCGGGTGAAAAACTGTTTTTT.

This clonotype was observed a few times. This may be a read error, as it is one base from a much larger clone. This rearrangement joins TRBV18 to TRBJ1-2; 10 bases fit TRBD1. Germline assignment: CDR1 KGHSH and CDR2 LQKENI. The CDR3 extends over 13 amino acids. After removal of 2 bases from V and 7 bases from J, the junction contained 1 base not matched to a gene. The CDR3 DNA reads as TGTGCCAGCTCACCAGGGACAGGGGTTGGCTACACCTTC. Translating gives CASSPGTGVGYTF.

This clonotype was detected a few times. The CDR3 DNA follows: TGTGCCAGCTCTCTACACTCAGATAACACTGAAGCTTTCTTT. Its translation is CASSLHSDNTEAFF. This sequence joins TRBV18 and TRBJ1-1, with D uncertain. Per the germline V gene, CDR1 is KGHSH and CDR2 is LQKENI. The CDR3 length is 14 residues. Trimming removed 6 bases from V and 2 bases from J, with 13 bases in between.

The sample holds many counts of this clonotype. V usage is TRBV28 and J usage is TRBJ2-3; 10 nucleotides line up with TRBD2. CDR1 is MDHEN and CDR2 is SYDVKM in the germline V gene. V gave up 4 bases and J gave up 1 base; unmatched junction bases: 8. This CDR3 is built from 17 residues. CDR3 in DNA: TGTGCCAGCAGTTCCGGGACTAGCGTAAGAGGCACAGATACGCAGTATTTT. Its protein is CASSSGTSVRGTDTQYF.